This T cell receptor (beta chain) was recorded in a study of T cell repertoires in cytomegalovirus infection. Study-wide context: Well-studied HLA-B-restricted CMV epitopes were used in the study alongside recently identified HLA-C-restricted ones. Both a matching HLA type and CMV infection were indicated by public TCR beta signatures.

TCRdb independently ran MiXCR on the reads; one entry per CDR3 protein. The sample lists 900,000 to 950,000 distinct CDR3 sequences, approximately 32% occurring once. Study results and limitations: Based on cumulative public TCR beta family frequency, carriers of CMV plus the relevant HLA were identified. Dominating the ex vivo response were TCR beta clonotypes that were CMV-specific and HLA-C-restricted.

On this clonotype itself: Its target is unknown. A read error may account for a junction end that differs from germline.

Germline CDR1 SGHVS, CDR2 FNYEAQ. CDR3 size: 16 residues. This receptor was identified in a human donor in good health (CMV status not recorded). Some clones in this sample may be carry-over from other donors' samples. This chain uses TRBV7-6 with TRBJ2-7; D might be TRBD1 (5 bases). Sequencing used cultured CD8+ T cells from PBMCs, obtained from culture after CMV antigen stimulation. CDR3 in DNA: TGTGTCAGCAGCCCCGTAGGGGCAAGGGGCTCCTACGAGCAGTACTTC. Translated: CVSSPVGARGSYEQYF.